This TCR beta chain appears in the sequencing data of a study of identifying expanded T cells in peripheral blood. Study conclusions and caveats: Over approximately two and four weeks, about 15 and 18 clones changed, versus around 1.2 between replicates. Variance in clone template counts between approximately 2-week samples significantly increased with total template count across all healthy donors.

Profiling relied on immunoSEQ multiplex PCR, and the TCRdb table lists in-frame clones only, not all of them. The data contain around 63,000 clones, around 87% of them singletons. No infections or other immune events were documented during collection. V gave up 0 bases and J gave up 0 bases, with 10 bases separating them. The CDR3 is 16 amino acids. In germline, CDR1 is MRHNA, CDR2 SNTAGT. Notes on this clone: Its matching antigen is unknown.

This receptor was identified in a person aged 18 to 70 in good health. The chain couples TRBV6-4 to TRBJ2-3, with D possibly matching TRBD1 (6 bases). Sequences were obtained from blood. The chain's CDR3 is CASSDSSRGSTDTQYF. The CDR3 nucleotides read TGTGCCAGCAGTGACTCATCCAGGGGTAGCACAGATACGCAGTATTTT.